This is a list of T cell receptor beta chains from one sample in a study of T-cell reconstitution after alpha-beta-depleted transplantation in children. In TCRdb, the PCR reads were re-called with MiXCR into one record per CDR3 protein. The sample yields 500,000 to 750,000 distinct CDR3 sequences, 10% to 15% seen once. The input for sequencing was PBMCs, mostly from graft donor cells, taken 360 days after TCRalphabeta/CD19-depleted stem cell transplant. The source of these receptors is a male patient aged 10 to 17 who had a stem cell transplant for acute myeloid leukemia, so the T cells may come from the graft donor. Each CDR3 is given with its conserved first and last residue. A D gene is named only where the DNA matches it firmly. Size tells how often a clone was seen (once, few, many) or the class of an expanded clone, and some rows leave it out.

v_call: TRBV3-1
clone_size: -
j_call: TRBJ1-4
d_call: -
cdr3_aa: CASSTRGGITNEKLFF
cdr3_nt: TGTGCCAGCAGCACACGGGGAGGGATAACTAATGAAAAACTGTTTTTT

v_call: TRBV29-1
clone_size: few
j_call: TRBJ2-7
d_call: TRBD1
cdr3_aa: CSGGDREREQYF
cdr3_nt: TGCAGCGGGGGAGACAGGGAGCGCGAGCAGTACTTC

v_call: TRBV6-2/TRBV6-3
clone_size: -
j_call: TRBJ2-2
d_call: -
cdr3_aa: CASSYKELFF
cdr3_nt: TGTGCCAGCAGTTATAAGGAGCTGTTTTTT

v_call: TRBV29-1
clone_size: many
j_call: TRBJ1-4
d_call: -
cdr3_aa: CSVEGFGATNEKLFF
cdr3_nt: TGCAGCGTTGAAGGGTTCGGTGCAACTAATGAAAAACTGTTTTTT

v_call: TRBV20-1
clone_size: -
j_call: TRBJ2-3
d_call: TRBD2
cdr3_aa: CSAPQAGARDTQYF
cdr3_nt: TGCAGTGCCCCCCAAGCGGGAGCTAGAGATACGCAGTATTTT

v_call: TRBV12-3/TRBV12-4
clone_size: -
j_call: TRBJ2-4
d_call: -
cdr3_aa: CASSLETRRYKNIQYF
cdr3_nt: TGTGCCAGCAGCCTTGAAACTAGGCGGTACAAAAACATTCAGTACTTC

v_call: TRBV7-2
clone_size: few
j_call: TRBJ2-3
d_call: -
cdr3_aa: CASSLDRGFSDTQYF
cdr3_nt: TGTGCCAGCAGCTTAGACCGGGGGTTCTCAGATACGCAGTATTTT

v_call: TRBV20-1
clone_size: -
j_call: TRBJ2-2
d_call: -
cdr3_aa: CSARDPWQNTGELFF
cdr3_nt: TGCAGTGCTAGAGATCCCTGGCAGAACACCGGGGAGCTGTTTTTT

v_call: TRBV12-3/TRBV12-4
clone_size: many
j_call: TRBJ2-7
d_call: TRBD2
cdr3_aa: CASSLNLGTTQYF
cdr3_nt: TGTGCCAGCAGCCTAAATTTGGGGACTACTCAGTACTTC

v_call: TRBV15
clone_size: many
j_call: TRBJ2-1
d_call: TRBD2
cdr3_aa: CATTSGGSYNEQFF
cdr3_nt: TGTGCCACCACTTCGGGAGGGTCCTACAATGAGCAGTTCTTC

v_call: TRBV14
clone_size: -
j_call: TRBJ2-7
d_call: -
cdr3_aa: CASSRNFYEQYF
cdr3_nt: TGTGCCAGCAGCCGAAATTTTTACGAGCAGTACTTC

v_call: TRBV18
clone_size: few
j_call: TRBJ2-7
d_call: -
cdr3_aa: CASSLVDDGRSYEQYF
cdr3_nt: TGTGCCAGCTCACTAGTCGACGACGGGCGGTCCTACGAGCAGTACTTC

v_call: TRBV20-1
clone_size: few
j_call: TRBJ2-1
d_call: TRBD2
cdr3_aa: CSARAPTSGFNNEQFF
cdr3_nt: TGCAGTGCTAGAGCCCCGACTAGCGGGTTTAACAATGAGCAGTTCTTC

v_call: TRBV6-2/TRBV6-3
clone_size: -
j_call: TRBJ1-1
d_call: -
cdr3_aa: CASRPSRADPISMMNTEAFF
cdr3_nt: TGTGCCAGCAGACCCTCCCGAGCGGACCCTATTTCGATGATGAACACTGAAGCTTTCTTT

v_call: TRBV20-1
clone_size: -
j_call: TRBJ1-4
d_call: -
cdr3_aa: CSASQGVGSTNEKLFF
cdr3_nt: TGCAGTGCTAGTCAAGGCGTCGGTTCAACTAATGAAAAACTGTTTTTT

v_call: TRBV4-3
clone_size: -
j_call: TRBJ2-1
d_call: TRBD2
cdr3_aa: CASSQDPGGRAGEQFF
cdr3_nt: TGCGCCAGCAGCCAAGATCCGGGCGGGAGGGCCGGTGAGCAGTTCTTC

v_call: TRBV3-1
clone_size: -
j_call: TRBJ2-3
d_call: -
cdr3_aa: CASSQQVGADTQYF
cdr3_nt: TGTGCCAGCAGCCAACAAGTTGGGGCAGATACGCAGTATTTT

v_call: TRBV14
clone_size: many
j_call: TRBJ2-1
d_call: -
cdr3_aa: CASSTRGGYNEQFF
cdr3_nt: TGTGCCAGCAGCACCCGGGGAGGATACAATGAGCAGTTCTTC

v_call: TRBV20-1
clone_size: -
j_call: TRBJ2-3
d_call: -
cdr3_aa: CSARDLERRGTDTQYF
cdr3_nt: TGCAGTGCTAGAGATCTGGAAAGAAGAGGCACAGATACGCAGTATTTT

v_call: TRBV9
clone_size: few
j_call: TRBJ2-7
d_call: TRBD1
cdr3_aa: CASSVGAGGRFEQYF
cdr3_nt: TGTGCCAGCAGCGTAGGGGCAGGGGGCAGGTTCGAGCAGTACTTC

v_call: TRBV7-8
clone_size: -
j_call: TRBJ2-2
d_call: TRBD2
cdr3_aa: CASSSLAGGTAAGELFF
cdr3_nt: TGTGCCAGCAGCTCACTAGCGGGAGGAACGGCAGCCGGGGAGCTGTTTTTT

v_call: TRBV29-1
clone_size: many
j_call: TRBJ2-3
d_call: TRBD2
cdr3_aa: CSVGTSVSTDTQYF
cdr3_nt: TGCAGCGTAGGGACTAGCGTTAGCACAGATACGCAGTATTTT

v_call: TRBV7-6
clone_size: -
j_call: TRBJ2-3
d_call: TRBD2
cdr3_aa: CASSRQLAGGADTQYF
cdr3_nt: TGTGCCAGCAGCAGGCAACTAGCGGGAGGAGCAGATACGCAGTATTTT

v_call: TRBV7-6
clone_size: once
j_call: TRBJ2-1
d_call: TRBD2
cdr3_aa: CASSIGAGGPNEQFF
cdr3_nt: TGTGCCAGCAGCATCGGGGCGGGAGGGCCTAATGAGCAGTTCTTC

v_call: TRBV10-3
clone_size: few
j_call: TRBJ2-3
d_call: TRBD1
cdr3_aa: CAISESAGQGAEDTQYF
cdr3_nt: TGTGCCATCAGTGAGTCCGCGGGACAGGGGGCGGAAGATACGCAGTATTTT

v_call: TRBV20-1
clone_size: -
j_call: TRBJ2-2
d_call: -
cdr3_aa: CSARDLTELFF
cdr3_nt: TGCAGTGCTAGAGATTTGACGGAGCTGTTTTTT

v_call: TRBV12-3/TRBV12-4
clone_size: many
j_call: TRBJ2-3
d_call: -
cdr3_aa: CASSPYQLGTGKEYF
cdr3_nt: TGTGCCAGCAGTCCCTATCAACTAGGAACGGGGAAAGAGTATTTT

v_call: TRBV6-2/TRBV6-3
clone_size: -
j_call: TRBJ2-2
d_call: -
cdr3_aa: CASSYSTGMGTGELFF
cdr3_nt: TGTGCCAGCAGTTACTCCACAGGGATGGGAACCGGGGAGCTGTTTTTT